Each of the 32 T cell receptor beta chains below was sequenced from the same sample in a study of memory CD4+ T cells and cytomegalovirus serostatus. The method was immunoSEQ multiplex PCR; TCRdb's version includes in-frame clones alone and lacks a portion of them. The data hold roughly 67,000 clones, with 76% observed a single time. Single viable CD3+CD4+CD8-CD45RO+ cells were sorted as the memory CD4+ T cells. Sequenced: memory CD4+ T cells from blood. The source is an adult in good health and CMV-seropositive.

This clone was detected only a few times. The chain recombines TRBV30 with TRBJ1-3; no definite D call. CDR3 length equals 14 residues. The V gene lost 4 bases and the J gene lost 0 bases, with 10 bases spanning the gap. CDR1 is GTSNPN, CDR2 SVGIG, per germline (reference sequence). This CDR3 reads CAWTPGGSGNTIYF. CDR3 in DNA: TGTGCCTGGACCCCAGGAGGCTCTGGAAACACCATATATTTT.

The rearrangement uses TRBV18 and TRBJ1-5; no firm D call. The germline CDR1 and CDR2 sequences are KGHSH and LQKENI. Trimming stripped 3 bases from V and 2 bases from J, with 8 bases between. This CDR3 has 14 amino acids. The CDR3 sequence is CASSPGDGNQPQHF. The CDR3 nucleotides are TGTGCCAGCTCACCGGGAGACGGCAATCAGCCCCAGCATTTT.

The chain joins TRBV2 to TRBJ2-3, with 14 bases identical to TRBD2. V was clipped by 6 bases and J by 1 base; unmatched bases: 9. The CDR3 has 18 amino acids. The germline V gene has CDR1 SNHLY and CDR2 FYNNEI. CDR3 residues: CASRIPTGLAGGTDTQYF. The DNA of the CDR3 is TGTGCCAGCAGAATACCCACGGGACTAGCGGGAGGCACAGATACGCAGTATTTT.

The V and J genes are TRBV7-6 and TRBJ2-7; tentatively, D is TRBD1 (5 bases). From germline, CDR1 is SGHVS and CDR2 FNYEAQ. Trimming removed 0 bases from V and 2 bases from J, with 14 bases in between. This CDR3 spans 16 amino acids. The CDR3 DNA reads as TGTGCCAGCAGCTTAGCTCAGGAGACAGTTACCTACGAGCAGTACTTC. Encoded protein: CASSLAQETVTYEQYF.

The V and J genes are TRBV18 and TRBJ2-2, with D perhaps matching TRBD1 or TRBD2 (5 bases each). Trimming took 4 bases from V and 4 from J, leaving 13 bases between them. Germline CDR1 KGHSH, CDR2 LQKENI. The CDR3 covers 15 residues. In DNA form, the CDR3 reads TGTGCCAGCTCACGCGGGCAGGGCGGCACCGGGGAGCTGTTTTTT. It yields the protein CASSRGQGGTGELFF.

J is TRBJ2-2 and V is TRBV29-1; D possibly corresponds to TRBD1 (6 bases). CDR1 is SQVTM, CDR2 ANQGSEA, per germline. Trimming took off 6 bases at V and 4 bases at J, with 15 bases between the two ends. The CDR3 sequence is 14 residues long. The CDR3 spells CSVSPGHPTGELFF. In DNA form, the CDR3 reads TGCAGCGTCTCGCCGGGACACCCCACCGGGGAGCTGTTTTTT.

The genes are TRBV19 and TRBJ2-5, with D tentatively TRBD1 (6 bases). Per the germline V gene, CDR1 is LNHDA and CDR2 is SQIVND (reference sequence). The CDR3 is 13 residues long. V lost 7 bases and J 2 bases, leaving 11 bases between the germline ends. The CDR3 loop is CASTKQGQETQYF. The CDR3, as DNA: TGTGCCAGTACCAAACAGGGACAAGAGACCCAGTACTTC.

This clone occurred a few times. The genes are TRBV2 and TRBJ2-2; D not certain. CDR1 and CDR2 from the germline V gene are SNHLY and FYNNEI. This CDR3 has 14 amino acids. The V gene lost 4 bases and the J gene lost 3 bases, with 9 bases spanning the gap. The CDR3 DNA sequence: TGTGCCAGCAGTGTGGACCGTTACACCGGGGAGCTGTTTTTT. Residues: CASSVDRYTGELFF.

The chain combines TRBV7-2 with TRBJ2-7, with 8 bases matching TRBD2. Per germline, CDR1 SGHTA and CDR2 FQGNSA. V was clipped by 5 bases and J by 4 bases; unmatched bases: 19. CDR3 length equals 18 residues. The CDR3 region has the DNA TGTGCCAGCAGCCCCCAGGGACCGGGGGGGCTCTCATGGTACGAGCAGTACTTC. Translating it yields CASSPQGPGGLSWYEQYF.

The rearrangement joins TRBV5-1 to TRBJ2-1; D remains ambiguous. Germline lookup yields CDR1 SGHRS and CDR2 YFSETQ. CDR3 size: 13 residues. The V end lost 2 bases, the J end lost 5 bases, and 8 bases lay between the germline ends. This CDR3 reads CASSFRENNEQFF. CDR3 sequence (DNA): TGCGCCAGCAGCTTCCGAGAAAACAATGAGCAGTTCTTC.

This chain connects TRBV27 to TRBJ1-2, with D uncertain. This CDR3 contains 12 residues. V was pared by 5 bases and J by 0 bases, with 4 bases between. Germline values: CDR1 MNHEY, CDR2 SMNVEV (reference sequence). This chain's CDR3 is CASSRANYGYTF. The CDR3, as DNA: TGTGCCAGCAGTCGAGCTAACTATGGCTACACCTTC.

This chain connects TRBV28 to TRBJ1-2; 8 bases line up with TRBD1. Germline V gene data show CDR1 as MDHEN and CDR2 as SYDVKM. Trimming cost V 8 bases and J 5 bases; bases outside gene matches: 10. This CDR3 comprises 14 residues. CDR3 region: CASLTGGDMYGYTF. The CDR3 DNA reads as TGTGCCAGCCTCACAGGGGGGGACATGTATGGCTACACCTTC.

The V and J genes are TRBV2 and TRBJ2-2; TRBD2 matches 10 bases. The germline CDR1 and CDR2 sequences are SNHLY and FYNNEI. V was pared by 7 bases and J by 5 bases, with 4 bases of the junction left unmatched. The CDR3 extends over 14 amino acids. The CDR3 loop reads CASKRGGQTGELFF. The CDR3 nucleotides read TGTGCCAGCAAGCGGGGGGGCCAGACCGGGGAGCTGTTTTTT.

This sequence joins TRBV4-1 and TRBJ1-1; no clear D. CDR3 length: 16 amino acids. V shed 0 bases and J shed 6 bases, with 17 bases lying between them. The germline V gene encodes CDR1 MGHRA and CDR2 YSYEKL. For the CDR3, the DNA is TGCGCCAGCAGCCAAGATGTAGGACTCCTGTACCCTGAAGCTTTCTTT. Its protein product is CASSQDVGLLYPEAFF.

This clone was seen once. J is TRBJ2-5 and V is TRBV28; D perhaps matches TRBD1 (5 bases). Trimming took 6 bases from V and 2 from J, leaving 19 bases between them. This CDR3 has 16 amino acids. The V gene's germline CDR1 is MDHEN and CDR2 SYDVKM. The CDR3 region has the DNA TGTGCCAGCAGACACAAAGGGGTTGTTGGGCAAGAGACCCAGTACTTC. The encoded protein is CASRHKGVVGQETQYF.

The genes are TRBV7-2 and TRBJ2-2; D gene unclear. The CDR3 extends over 14 amino acids. CDR1 is SGHTA and CDR2 is FQGNSA in the germline V gene. V shed 3 bases and J shed 2 bases, with 7 bases lying between them. The CDR3 DNA reads as TGTGCCAGCAGCTTCACAAGCAACACCGGGGAGCTGTTTTTT. This encodes CASSFTSNTGELFF.

The chain has TRBV5-1 and TRBJ2-1, with 10 nucleotides matching TRBD2. The V and J ends lost 0 bases and 8 bases, in that order; junction bases with no gene match: 5. The CDR3 spans 15 residues. The germline CDR1 and CDR2 sequences are SGHRS and YFSETQ. This CDR3 reads CASSLASGRFDEQFF. CDR3 nucleotides: TGCGCCAGCAGCTTGGCTAGCGGGAGATTCGATGAGCAGTTCTTC.

The V gene is TRBV21-1, the J gene TRBJ2-7; the table's TRBD2 call for D was not verified on the DNA. TRBV21-1 is recorded as a pseudogene. CDR3 size: 15 residues. The CDR3 loop is CASSKVPAGGYEQYF. DNA of the CDR3: TGTGCCAGCAGCAAAGTCCCAGCGGGGGGCTACGAGCAGTACTTC.

This chain links TRBV5-6 with TRBJ2-5; possibly TRBD2 for D (5 bases). Germline V CDR1 and CDR2: SGHDT, YYEEEE. The ends were cut back, 0 bases at V and 5 bases at J, with 17 bases in the middle. The CDR3 has 16 amino acids. CDR3 nucleotides: TGTGCCAGCAGCTTGGCGATCGGGGAAGGCGGGGAGACCCAGTACTTC. The encoded protein is CASSLAIGEGGETQYF.

The J gene is TRBJ2-2, the V gene TRBV11-2, with D possibly being TRBD1 (6 bases). The CDR3 consists of 17 residues. From germline, CDR1 is SGHAT and CDR2 FQNNGV. The V gene lost 9 bases and the J gene lost 1 base, with 21 bases spanning the gap. Here the CDR3 reads CASTAQGSVLNTGELFF. The DNA of the CDR3 is TGTGCCAGTACTGCACAGGGCTCAGTATTGAACACCGGGGAGCTGTTTTTT.

J is TRBJ2-5 and V is TRBV5-1; D is unclear. Deletions cut 0 bases from V and 2 bases from J, with 8 bases between. The CDR3 extends over 14 amino acids. CDR1 is SGHRS and CDR2 is YFSETQ in the germline V gene. The CDR3: CASSLVGRQETQYF. CDR3 DNA: TGCGCCAGCAGCTTGGTTGGCAGACAAGAGACCCAGTACTTC. Looking up the rest from reference TRBV5-1 and TRBJ2-5 gives the full variable domain: KAGVTQTPRYLIKTRGQQVTLSCSPISGHRSVSWYQQTPGQGLQFLFEYFSETQRNKGNFPGRFSGRQFSNSRSEMNVSTLELGDSALYLCASSLVGRQETQYFGPGTRLLVL.

This rearrangement joins TRBV18 to TRBJ2-7; a weak D match, TRBD1 (5 bases). This CDR3 comprises 13 residues. The V gene's germline CDR1 is KGHSH and CDR2 LQKENI. V lost 2 bases to trimming and J lost 4 bases, with 9 bases between them. The CDR3: CASSPTTDYEQYF. The CDR3 DNA is TGTGCCAGCTCACCAACGACAGATTACGAGCAGTACTTC.

Details on this clone: The DNA is left out, because the CDR3 cannot be placed on it with certainty; the CDR3 is given as TCRdb lists it. The CDR3 spells CASSVGSGANAGDFF. This chain joins TRBV9 and TRBJ1-1. Germline lookup yields CDR1 SGDLS and CDR2 YYNGEE. The CDR3 is 15 amino acids in total, end residues counted.

The V and J genes are TRBV27 and TRBJ2-5, with D perhaps TRBD2 (6 bases). The germline V gene encodes CDR1 MNHEY and CDR2 SMNVEV (reference sequence). The CDR3 has 16 residues. V lost 6 bases and J 0 bases, leaving 17 bases between the germline ends. CDR3 region: CASRAGRLRYQETQYF. The CDR3 bases are TGTGCCAGCAGGGCGGGAAGACTAAGGTACCAAGAGACCCAGTACTTC.

J is TRBJ1-2 and V is TRBV10-3; no definite D call. The CDR3 is 17 amino acids. V lost 7 bases and J lost 2, with 23 bases in between. Germline CDR1 reads ENHRY; CDR2 reads SYGVKD. CDR3 region: CAITAKDRAALNYGYTF. CDR3 sequence (DNA): TGTGCCATCACCGCGAAGGACCGGGCCGCACTAAACTATGGCTACACCTTC.

The chain recombines TRBV27 with TRBJ1-2; possibly TRBD1 for D (5 bases). Germline loops: CDR1 MNHEY, CDR2 SMNVEV (reference sequence). This CDR3 contains 15 residues. V gave up 5 bases and J gave up 4 bases, with 17 bases separating them. The CDR3 reads CASSLDQPTVYGYTF. Written as DNA, the CDR3 is TGTGCCAGCAGTCTCGATCAACCGACAGTCTATGGCTACACCTTC.

The table lists this clone with a few counts. This rearrangement joins TRBV5-1 to TRBJ1-1, with D perhaps TRBD1 (6 bases). The CDR3 contains 14 residues. V gave up 7 bases and J gave up 6 bases, with 19 bases separating them. Looked up from germline, CDR1 is SGHRS and CDR2 is YFSETQ. The CDR3 DNA reads TGCGCCAGCTCTCGTGGGGGGGGCGAATCTGAAGCTTTCTTT. Amino acid sequence: CASSRGGGESEAFF.

This clone occurred once. The J gene is TRBJ2-4, the V gene TRBV11-1, with D perhaps being TRBD1 or TRBD2 (5 bases each). The CDR3 runs to 19 residues. V lost 6 bases to trimming and J lost 0 bases, with 24 bases between them. CDR1 and CDR2 (germline): SGHAT, FQDESV (reference sequence). The chain's CDR3 is CASSSPRGSFQVAKNIQYF. CDR3 nucleotide sequence: TGTGCCAGCAGTTCCCCCCGGGGCTCCTTCCAGGTAGCCAAAAACATTCAGTACTTC.

This clone has only a few counts. V and J are TRBV25-1 and TRBJ1-1; D not resolved. Germline V gene lookup returns CDR1 MGHDK and CDR2 SYGVNS. The germline V and J ends were trimmed by 1 base and 1 base, with 4 bases remaining between them. This CDR3 region has 13 residues. In DNA, the CDR3 is TGTGCCAGCAGTGAATTGGGGAACACTGAAGCTTTCTTT. Translated, it gives CASSELGNTEAFF. Drawing the rest from reference TRBV25-1 and TRBJ1-1, the complete variable domain is EADIYQTPRYLVIGTGKKITLECSQTMGHDKMYWYQQDPGMELHLIHYSYGVNSTEKGDLSSESTVSRIRTEHFPLTLESARPSHTSQYLCASSELGNTEAFFGQGTRLTVV.

The V gene is TRBV5-1, the J gene TRBJ2-3; 15 bases are shared with TRBD2. The CDR3 is 15 amino acids. The germline gives CDR1 SGHRS, CDR2 YFSETQ. Unmatched junction bases numbered 2, after V lost 3 bases and J lost 6 bases. In nucleotides, the CDR3 is TGCGCCAGCAGCTGGACTAGCGGGGGGGAGGATACGCAGTATTTT. This encodes CASSWTSGGEDTQYF.

This chain connects TRBV4-2 to TRBJ1-1; D is uncertain. This CDR3 is built from 14 residues. The germline V gene has CDR1 LGHNA and CDR2 YNFKEQ. Trimming took 1 base from V and 8 from J, leaving 14 bases between them. The chain's CDR3 is CASSQGLGTLEAFF. CDR3 nucleotide sequence: TGTGCCAGCAGCCAAGGTCTGGGCACCTTAGAAGCTTTCTTT.

The genes are TRBV7-6 and TRBJ2-5; D is undetermined. The germline CDR1 and CDR2 sequences are SGHVS and FNYEAQ. The CDR3 is made up of 13 amino acids. Trimming stripped 1 base from V and 2 bases from J, with 5 bases between. The CDR3 loop reads CASSLGRQETQYF. The DNA for the CDR3 is TGTGCCAGCAGCTTAGGCAGACAAGAGACCCAGTACTTC.